This T cell receptor beta chain was identified in a study of cytotoxic CD8 clonotypes in ibrutinib-treated CLL. V was pared by 5 bases and J by 3 bases, with 7 bases of the junction left unmatched. CDR1 is MDHEN and CDR2 is SYDVKM in the germline V gene. This CDR3 has 15 amino acids. The protocol was immunoSEQ multiplex PCR, while the TCRdb copy is restricted to in-frame clones and leaves out a portion. The repertoire includes around 200,000 clones, 60% to 80% of them detected once, and over 5.5% sits in the top ten. This sequence originates from a human donor with chronic lymphocytic leukemia. V usage is TRBV28 and J usage is TRBJ1-5, with 7 bases aligning to TRBD1. The source was PBMCs, collected after 12 months of ibrutinib treatment. The chain's CDR3 is CASSKQGEVNQPQHF. In DNA form, the CDR3 reads TGTGCCAGCAGTAAGCAGGGGGAAGTCAATCAGCCCCAGCATTTT.